Following are 3 T cell receptor beta chains from one sample sequenced in a study of cytomegalovirus exposure and HLA in healthy donors. It was with 60 Vbeta and 13 Jbeta primers that the PCR ran. The data were produced by immunoSEQ multiplex PCR, yet TCRdb's version contains in-frame clones alone and is incomplete. The data contain approximately 110,000 clones, less than 85% of them singletons. The sample comprised PBMCs. The receptors were sampled from a middle-aged woman in good health and CMV-seronegative.

The V gene is TRBV10-3, the J gene TRBJ2-7; D possibly corresponds to TRBD2 (6 bases). The CDR3 spans 16 residues. Trimming left V 0 bases short and J 2 bases short, with 14 bases between. CDR1 is ENHRY and CDR2 is SYGVKD in the germline V gene. CDR3 bases: TGTGCCATCAGTGAGTCTGACGCGGGGACGCCCTACGAGCAGTACTTC. Protein sequence: CAISESDAGTPYEQYF.

The CDR3 spells CASSQASIRDNEQFF. CDR3 bases: TGCGCCAGCAGCCAAGCTAGCATAAGGGACAATGAGCAGTTCTTC. The chain joins TRBV4-3 to TRBJ2-1, with D maybe TRBD2 (5 bases). The CDR3 length is 15 residues. Trimming shortened V by 1 base and J by 5 bases, and 12 bases separated the two germline ends. Germline V CDR1 and CDR2: LGHNA, YSLEER.

The rearrangement joins TRBV4-3 to TRBJ1-3, with TRBD1 matching over 8 bases. The CDR3 runs to 15 residues. V gave up 1 base and J gave up 4 bases; unmatched junction bases: 3. Germline V lookup: CDR1 LGHNA, CDR2 YSLEER. For the CDR3, the DNA is TGCGCCAGCAGCCAAGGGCAGGGGGCAGGAAACACCATATATTTT. Residues: CASSQGQGAGNTIYF.